The T cell receptor beta chain described here comes from a study of T cell clonotyping in hematopoietic cell transplantation (dated by TCRdb to the early 2020s). Context from the whole study: A total of 130 or so blood samples were gathered in the study from a few dozen consecutive transplant recipients along with their related donors. Recruitment of patients ran from 2015 to early 2017, and follow-up continued until late 2020 or until death. What the work shows at the level of the full study, not this receptor alone: After transplant, TCR diversity in recipients dropped, and pathologically expanded clonotypes increased progressively from day 30 to day 180. Sample size was limited, and cells were not sorted, so CD4 and CD8 repertoire contributions could not be separated. Overlap with donor repertoires was found for only a small fraction of recipient repertoires, with over 95% found to appear de novo at the given depth. Inverse Simpson Index values from donors and from recipients before transplant predicted broader TCR repertoire diversity after transplant.

As for this clone: What antigen it recognizes has not been identified. No qualities accompany the bases; no much larger clone lies one base away.

Reading the label with the study, this specimen's time point is: 100 days after allo-HCT. Blood samples were obtained from recipients approximately 28 days before transplant and at days 30, 100 and 180 after transplant. Nuclei Lysis Solution was used to extract genomic DNA from fresh or cryopreserved unfractionated peripheral blood mononuclear cells. The immunoSEQ assay, a bias-controlled multiplex PCR using V- and J-specific primers, was used to amplify TCR beta CDR3 regions from genomic DNA. In a second PCR step, the CDR3 amplicons were tagged with a proprietary barcode plus Illumina adapter sequences. An Illumina MiSeq instrument was used to sequence the CDR3 libraries. As for how the authors treated the data: Export and quality control were performed with immunoSEQ Analyzer 3.0, and downstream analyses were performed with R Bioconductor and Immunarch. Only productive rearrangements in the normalized downsampled data set went into calculating the repertoire metrics. Pathologically expanded clonotypes were defined as those larger than 5 templates in the normalized cohort. The Inverse Simpson Index was used to measure repertoire diversity. CMV-specificity analyses were carried out on the non-normalized data set to capture all clonotypes. In TCRdb, the immuneACCESS table is reduced to in-frame sequences with V and J assigned. These tables do not hold every clone; where another copy was compared, an unresolved V gene accounts for under half, and the others remain unexplained. The D gene and trimming were derived from the DNA, and the V and J assignments and clone size from that table. This sample is represented by 10,000 or so clones; nearly 98% of them were singletons. Of the sample, approximately 2.4% is held by the ten largest clones.

CDR1 and CDR2 are read off the germline V gene as SGHTA and FQGTGA. V sheds 3 bases and J sheds 5 bases, leaving 19 bases between their ends. Including cysteine and phenylalanine, the CDR3 has 16 amino acids. The CDR3 DNA has 48 bases and is translated from base 1. The sequencing used peripheral blood mononuclear cells, collected 100 days after allogeneic stem cell transplant. This chain is built from TRBV7-3 and TRBJ1-1, and TRBD1 may be the D gene, going by 6 matching bases. The origin of this receptor is a male patient aged 60-70 years who had an allogeneic stem cell transplant from a related donor, so the T cells may come from the graft donor. Some clones in this sample may be carry-over from other donors' samples. The nucleotides are TGTGCCAGCAGCTTCCCAACGCCGGACAGTGGAACTGAAGCTTTCTTT. Translated, this gives CASSFPTPDSGTEAFF.